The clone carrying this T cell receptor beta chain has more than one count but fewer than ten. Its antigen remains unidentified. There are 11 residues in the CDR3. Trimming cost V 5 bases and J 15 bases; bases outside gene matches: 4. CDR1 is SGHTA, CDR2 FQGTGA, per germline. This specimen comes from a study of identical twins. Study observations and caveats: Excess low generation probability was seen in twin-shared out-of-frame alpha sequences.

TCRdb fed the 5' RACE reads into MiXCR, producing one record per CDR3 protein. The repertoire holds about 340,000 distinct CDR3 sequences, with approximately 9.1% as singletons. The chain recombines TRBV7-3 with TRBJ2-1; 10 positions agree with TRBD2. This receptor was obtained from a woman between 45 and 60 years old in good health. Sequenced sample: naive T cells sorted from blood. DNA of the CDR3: TGTGCCAGCAGCAATAGCGGGAGGCTGTTCTTC. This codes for CASSNSGRLFF.